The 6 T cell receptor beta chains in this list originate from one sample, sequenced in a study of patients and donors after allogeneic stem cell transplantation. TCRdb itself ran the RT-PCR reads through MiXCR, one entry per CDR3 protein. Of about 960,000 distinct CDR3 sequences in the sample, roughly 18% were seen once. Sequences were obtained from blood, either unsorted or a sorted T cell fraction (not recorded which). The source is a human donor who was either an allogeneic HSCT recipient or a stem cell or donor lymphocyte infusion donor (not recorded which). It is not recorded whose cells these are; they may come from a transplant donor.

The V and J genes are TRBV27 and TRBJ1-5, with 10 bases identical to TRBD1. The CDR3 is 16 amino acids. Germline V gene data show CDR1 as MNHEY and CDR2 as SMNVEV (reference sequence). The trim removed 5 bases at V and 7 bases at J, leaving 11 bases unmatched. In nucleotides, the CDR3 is TGTGCCAGCAGTCCGGACAGGGGGAGGTCCGGGCAGCCCCAGCATTTT. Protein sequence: CASSPDRGRSGQPQHF.

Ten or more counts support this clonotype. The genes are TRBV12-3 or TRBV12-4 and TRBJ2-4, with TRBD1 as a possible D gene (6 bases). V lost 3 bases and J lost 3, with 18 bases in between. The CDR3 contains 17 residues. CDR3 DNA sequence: TGTGCCAGCAGTTTTGGGCCAGGGGTCGGAGTCAAAAACATTCAGTACTTC. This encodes CASSFGPGVGVKNIQYF.

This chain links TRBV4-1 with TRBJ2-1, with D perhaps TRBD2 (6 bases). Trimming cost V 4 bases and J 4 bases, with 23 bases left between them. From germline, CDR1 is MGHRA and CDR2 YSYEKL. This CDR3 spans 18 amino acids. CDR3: CASSLFGGAKNGYNEQFF. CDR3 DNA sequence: TGCGCCAGCAGCCTCTTTGGCGGGGCCAAAAATGGATACAATGAGCAGTTCTTC.

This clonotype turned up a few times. The CDR3 coding sequence is TGTGCCACCAGTGATTCCCCTTTTGACGAGCAGTACTTC. Amino acids: CATSDSPFDEQYF. The chain joins TRBV24-1 to TRBJ2-7; D gene unclear. This CDR3 contains 13 residues. The germline V gene encodes CDR1 KGHDR and CDR2 SFDVKD. The V end was cut by 2 bases, the J end by 5 bases, with 9 bases between.

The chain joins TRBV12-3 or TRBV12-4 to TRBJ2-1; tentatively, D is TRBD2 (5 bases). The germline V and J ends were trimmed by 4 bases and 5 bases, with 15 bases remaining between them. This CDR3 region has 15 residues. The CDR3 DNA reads TGTGCCAGCAGTTATAGCGCGAACTCACACAATGAGCAGTTCTTC. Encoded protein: CASSYSANSHNEQFF.

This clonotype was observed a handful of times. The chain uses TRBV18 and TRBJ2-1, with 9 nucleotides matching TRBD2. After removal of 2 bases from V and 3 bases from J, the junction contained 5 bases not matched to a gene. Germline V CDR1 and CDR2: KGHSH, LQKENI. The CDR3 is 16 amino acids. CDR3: CASSPIIAGVYNEQFF. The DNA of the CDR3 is TGTGCCAGCTCACCAATCATAGCGGGAGTCTACAATGAGCAGTTCTTC.